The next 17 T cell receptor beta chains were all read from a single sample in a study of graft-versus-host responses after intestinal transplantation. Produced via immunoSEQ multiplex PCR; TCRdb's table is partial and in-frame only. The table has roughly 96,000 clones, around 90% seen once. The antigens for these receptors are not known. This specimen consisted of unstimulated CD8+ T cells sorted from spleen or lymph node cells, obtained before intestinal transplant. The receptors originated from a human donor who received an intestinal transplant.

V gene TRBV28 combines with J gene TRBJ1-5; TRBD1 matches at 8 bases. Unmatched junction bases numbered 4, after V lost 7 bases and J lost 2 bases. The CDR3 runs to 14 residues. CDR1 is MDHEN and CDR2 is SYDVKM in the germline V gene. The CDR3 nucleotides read TGTGCCAGCACAGGGGGCTCGCGCAATCAGCCCCAGCATTTT. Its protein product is CASTGGSRNQPQHF.

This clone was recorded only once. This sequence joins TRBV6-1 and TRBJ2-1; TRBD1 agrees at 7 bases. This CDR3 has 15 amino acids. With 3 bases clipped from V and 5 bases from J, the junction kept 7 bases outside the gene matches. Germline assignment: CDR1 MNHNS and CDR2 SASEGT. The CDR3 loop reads CASSEEAGGNNEQFF. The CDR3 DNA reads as TGTGCCAGCAGTGAGGAGGCAGGGGGAAACAATGAGCAGTTCTTC.

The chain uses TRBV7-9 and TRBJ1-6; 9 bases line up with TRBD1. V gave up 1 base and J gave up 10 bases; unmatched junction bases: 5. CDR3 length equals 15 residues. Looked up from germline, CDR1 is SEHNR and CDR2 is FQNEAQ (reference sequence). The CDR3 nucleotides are TGTGCCAGCAGCTTAGTGGACAGGGGAGGATCACCCCTCCACTTT. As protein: CASSLVDRGGSPLHF.

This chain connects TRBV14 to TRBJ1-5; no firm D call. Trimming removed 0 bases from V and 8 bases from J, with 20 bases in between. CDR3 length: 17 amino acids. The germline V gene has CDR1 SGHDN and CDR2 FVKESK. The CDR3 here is CASSQDRSGPGKEPQHF. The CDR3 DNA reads TGTGCCAGCAGCCAAGATCGATCCGGTCCGGGGAAAGAGCCCCAGCATTTT.

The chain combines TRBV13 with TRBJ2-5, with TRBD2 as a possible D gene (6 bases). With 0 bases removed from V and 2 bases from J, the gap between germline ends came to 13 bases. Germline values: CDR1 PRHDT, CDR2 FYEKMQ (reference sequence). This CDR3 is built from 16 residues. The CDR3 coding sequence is TGTGCCAGCAGCTTAGGCGAGGGACGGGGGCAAGAGACCCAGTACTTC. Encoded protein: CASSLGEGRGQETQYF.

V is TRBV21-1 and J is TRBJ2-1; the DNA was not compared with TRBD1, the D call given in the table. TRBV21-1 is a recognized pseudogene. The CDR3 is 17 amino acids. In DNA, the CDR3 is TGTGCCAGCAGCAGACCGACAGGGCTCAGCTCCTACAATGAGCAGTTCTTC. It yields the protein CASSRPTGLSSYNEQFF.

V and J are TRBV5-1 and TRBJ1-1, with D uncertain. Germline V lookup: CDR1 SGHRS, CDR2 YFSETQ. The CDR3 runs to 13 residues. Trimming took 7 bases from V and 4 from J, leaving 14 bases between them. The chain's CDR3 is CASFERAGTEAFF. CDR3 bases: TGCGCCAGCTTCGAGCGGGCGGGCACTGAAGCTTTCTTT.

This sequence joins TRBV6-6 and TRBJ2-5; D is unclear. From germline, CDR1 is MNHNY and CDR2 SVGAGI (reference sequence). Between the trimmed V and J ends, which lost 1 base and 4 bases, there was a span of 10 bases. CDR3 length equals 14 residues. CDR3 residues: CASSYLGERETQYF. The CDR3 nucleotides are TGTGCCAGCAGTTACTTGGGTGAGCGAGAGACCCAGTACTTC.

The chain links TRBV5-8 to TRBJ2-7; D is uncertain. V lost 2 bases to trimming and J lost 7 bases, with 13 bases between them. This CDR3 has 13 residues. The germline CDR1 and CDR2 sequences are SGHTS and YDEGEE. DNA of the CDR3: TGTGCCAGCAGCTTTGGTCCCATCCAGGAGCAGTACTTC. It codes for CASSFGPIQEQYF.

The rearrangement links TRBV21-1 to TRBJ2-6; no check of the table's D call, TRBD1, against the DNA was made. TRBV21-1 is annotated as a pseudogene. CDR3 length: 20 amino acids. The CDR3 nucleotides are TGTGCCAGCAGGAACTCCGGGACAGGGGATAGGAGCTCTGGGGCCAACGTCCTGACTTTC. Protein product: CASRNSGTGDRSSGANVLTF.

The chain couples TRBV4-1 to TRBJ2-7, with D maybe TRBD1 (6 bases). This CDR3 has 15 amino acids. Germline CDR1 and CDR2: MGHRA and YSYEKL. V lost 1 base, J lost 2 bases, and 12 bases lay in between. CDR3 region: CASSQGPAGAYEQYF. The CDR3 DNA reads TGCGCCAGCAGCCAAGGCCCGGCAGGGGCCTACGAGCAGTACTTC.

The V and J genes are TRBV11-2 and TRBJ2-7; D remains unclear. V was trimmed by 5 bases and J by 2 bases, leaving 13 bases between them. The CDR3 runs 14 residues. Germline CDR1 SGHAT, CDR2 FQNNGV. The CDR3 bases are TGTGCCAGCAGCCCCGCTGTGGGCCCCTACGAGCAGTACTTC. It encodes CASSPAVGPYEQYF.

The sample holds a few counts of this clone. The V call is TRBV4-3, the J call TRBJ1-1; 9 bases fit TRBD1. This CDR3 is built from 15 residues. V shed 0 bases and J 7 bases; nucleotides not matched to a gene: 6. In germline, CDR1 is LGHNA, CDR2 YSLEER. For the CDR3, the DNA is TGCGCCAGCAGCCAAGACCGCGGGACAGGGAGTGAAGCTTTCTTT. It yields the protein CASSQDRGTGSEAFF.

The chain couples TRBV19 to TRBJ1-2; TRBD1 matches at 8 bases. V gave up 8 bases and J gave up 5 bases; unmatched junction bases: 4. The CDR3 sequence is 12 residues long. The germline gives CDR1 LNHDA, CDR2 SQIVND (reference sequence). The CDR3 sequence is CASGQGAYGYTF. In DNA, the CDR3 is TGTGCCAGTGGGCAGGGGGCGTATGGCTACACCTTC.

The CDR3 nucleotides read TGTGCCAGCAGCTTAGGACTAGCGAACACAGATACGCAGTATTTT. This translates into CASSLGLANTDTQYF. The rearrangement links TRBV7-6 to TRBJ2-3; 8 nucleotides agree with TRBD2. From germline, CDR1 is SGHVS and CDR2 FNYEAQ. With V trimmed by 1 base and J by 2 bases, 2 bases remained unmatched. This CDR3 is built from 15 residues.

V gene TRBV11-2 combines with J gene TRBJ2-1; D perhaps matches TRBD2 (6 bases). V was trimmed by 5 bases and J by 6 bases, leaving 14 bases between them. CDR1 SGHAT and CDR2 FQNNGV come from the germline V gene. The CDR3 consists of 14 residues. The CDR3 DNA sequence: TGTGCCAGCAGCCTACGACTAGAGCCCAATGAGCAGTTCTTC. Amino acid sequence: CASSLRLEPNEQFF.

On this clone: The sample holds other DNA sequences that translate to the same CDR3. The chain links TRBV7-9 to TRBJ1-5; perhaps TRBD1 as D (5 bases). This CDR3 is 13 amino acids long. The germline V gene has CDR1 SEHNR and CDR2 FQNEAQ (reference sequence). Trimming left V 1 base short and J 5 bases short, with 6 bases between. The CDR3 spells CASSLGGDQPQHF. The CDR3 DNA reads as TGTGCCAGCAGCTTAGGGGGGGATCAGCCCCAGCATTTT.